These 22 T cell receptor beta chains came from one sample sequenced in a study of shared clonotypes between healthy human individuals (dated by TCRdb to the early 2020s). The library was produced with the immunoSEQ multiplex PCR assay. TCRdb holds this immuneACCESS table with in-frame rearrangements only. Some clones are missing; in checked studies, unresolved V genes explain under half, and the rest has no known cause. The sample has approximately 640,000 clones on record, approximately 75% of them singletons. The ten largest account for approximately 1.8% of the sample. Specimen: memory CD4+ T cells sorted from blood. The cell subset or site label for this specimen denotes: CD45RA-negative fraction. The receptor source for this set is a woman between 25 and 40 years old in good health.

V usage is TRBV4-1 and J usage is TRBJ2-7, with a tentative D call TRBD1 (6 bases). Trimming cost V 4 bases and J 1 base, with 17 bases left between them. The CDR3 is 16 residues long. CDR1 and CDR2 (germline): MGHRA, YSYEKL. The CDR3 protein is CASSLTATGISYEQYF. CDR3 coding DNA: TGCGCCAGCAGCCTAACGGCGACAGGAATATCCTACGAGCAGTACTTC.

The rearrangement joins TRBV19 to TRBJ2-7, with TRBD1 identical over 9 bases. Germline lookup yields CDR1 LNHDA and CDR2 SQIVND (reference sequence). The CDR3 is 14 residues long. Trimming cost V 8 bases and J 5 bases; bases outside gene matches: 10. The CDR3 region has the DNA TGTGCCAGTCGCAAGACAGGGGGTTCCGACGAGCAGTACTTC. It codes for CASRKTGGSDEQYF.

The genes are TRBV30 and TRBJ2-2; D gene uncertain. Trimming removed 0 bases from V and 1 base from J, with 6 bases in between. CDR3 length: 14 amino acids. CDR1 GTSNPN and CDR2 SVGIG come from the germline V gene (reference sequence). In nucleotides, the CDR3 is TGTGCCTGGAGTGTGGGCCTGAACACCGGGGAGCTGTTTTTT. Translating it yields CAWSVGLNTGELFF.

This clone has a single count. The chain has TRBV5-8 and TRBJ2-7; perhaps TRBD1 as D (5 bases). CDR3 length equals 15 residues. Germline V gene data show CDR1 as SGHTS and CDR2 as YDEGEE. This CDR3 reads CGVSPKQVTVREQYF. The CDR3 DNA sequence: TGTGGAGTATCCCCTAAACAGGTGACAGTACGAGAGCAGTACTTC.

Turning to this clone: Other DNA sequences in the same sample also yield this CDR3. The chain is built from TRBV7-8 and TRBJ2-3; 7 bases map to TRBD2. Losses at the gene ends were 2 bases for V and 3 bases for J; bases not matched to a gene: 2. This CDR3 contains 14 residues. Germline CDR1 reads SGHVS; CDR2 reads FQNEAQ. The CDR3 nucleotides are TGTGCCAGCAGCTTAACGGGAGGAACAGATACGCAGTATTTT. This translates into CASSLTGGTDTQYF.

This clone was seen ten or more times. Other DNA sequences in this sample translate to the same CDR3. V gene TRBV2 combines with J gene TRBJ2-7, with a tentative D call TRBD2 (5 bases). This CDR3 spans 15 amino acids. Germline CDR1 is SNHLY and CDR2 is FYNNEI. Trimming pared 2 bases from V and 6 bases from J, leaving 17 bases between. CDR3 DNA sequence: TGTGCCAGCAGTGAACTGGGCGGAGGCTATGGCGAGCAGTACTTC. It specifies CASSELGGGYGEQYF.

J is TRBJ2-5 and V is TRBV7-7, with 7 bases identical to TRBD2. Per germline, CDR1 SSHAT and CDR2 FNYEAQ (reference sequence). V lost 5 bases, J lost 4 bases, and 13 bases stayed unmatched. The CDR3 runs 16 residues. The DNA for the CDR3 is TGTGCCAGCAGCAAACTCAGCGGGACTGGGTTAGAGACCCAGTACTTC. It translates to CASSKLSGTGLETQYF.

The rearrangement joins TRBV11-2 to TRBJ1-1; 8 nucleotides match TRBD1. This CDR3 has 13 amino acids. The V gene's germline CDR1 is SGHAT and CDR2 FQNNGV. V lost 5 bases to trimming and J lost 10 bases; unmatched junction nucleotides: 9. The CDR3 nucleotides are TGTGCCAGCAGCCAGGACAGGGCCTCATCAGCTTTCTTT. Protein: CASSQDRASSAFF. The full variable domain, completed using reference TRBV11-2 and TRBJ1-1, is EAGVAQSPRYKIIEKRQSVAFWCNPISGHATLYWYQQILGQGPKLLIQFQNNGVVDDSQLPKDRFSAERLKGVDSTLKIQPAKLEDSAVYLCASSQDRASSAFFGQGTRLTVV.

This sequence joins TRBV18 and TRBJ2-5; 7 bases are a match to TRBD2. V was pared by 2 bases and J by 5 bases, with 2 bases of the junction left unmatched. The V gene's germline CDR1 is KGHSH and CDR2 LQKENI. This CDR3 contains 13 residues. Here the CDR3 DNA reads TGTGCCAGCTCACCAGCGGGAGCGGAGACCCAGTACTTC. As protein: CASSPAGAETQYF.

The chain is built from TRBV5-5 and TRBJ1-2; 7 bases match TRBD1. The CDR3 length is 13 residues. J gave up 5 bases and V 1 base, and 2 bases lay outside the gene matches. The germline V gene encodes CDR1 SGHKS and CDR2 YYEKEE (reference sequence). The CDR3, as DNA: TGTGCCAGCAGCTTGACAGGGGTTTATGGCTACACCTTC. It translates to CASSLTGVYGYTF.

This chain links TRBV18 with TRBJ1-3; 10 nucleotides match TRBD1. V lost 1 base to trimming and J lost 0 bases; unmatched junction nucleotides: 3. Germline values: CDR1 KGHSH, CDR2 LQKENI. This CDR3 is built from 17 residues. CDR3 sequence: CASSPQRTGGSGNTIYF. The CDR3 DNA is TGTGCCAGCTCACCACAAAGGACAGGGGGCTCTGGAAACACCATATATTTT.

V is TRBV5-1 and J is TRBJ2-1; D might be TRBD1 (6 bases). Germline V gene sequence: CDR1 SGHRS, CDR2 YFSETQ. This CDR3 spans 15 amino acids. Trimming stripped 0 bases from V and 2 bases from J, with 9 bases between. Written as DNA, the CDR3 is TGCGCCAGCAGCTTGGCGACAGGAACCTACAATGAGCAGTTCTTC. Translation gives CASSLATGTYNEQFF.

Worth noting for this clone: The junction and the germline gene differ at one end; a read error may be behind it. The rearrangement uses TRBV28 and TRBJ2-5, with a tentative D call TRBD1 (6 bases). The CDR3 sequence is 14 residues long. Germline loops: CDR1 MDHEN, CDR2 SYDVKM. The CDR3: CASNLGTSQETQYF. CDR3 sequence (DNA): TGTGCCAGCAATTTAGGGACATCCCAAGAGACCCAGTACTTC.

The chain combines TRBV29-1 with TRBJ2-1; the D call may be TRBD1 or TRBD2 (5 bases each). The CDR3 totals 14 residues. The germline V and J ends were trimmed by 4 bases and 4 bases, with 14 bases remaining between them. In germline, CDR1 is SQVTM, CDR2 ANQGSEA. CDR3 in amino acids: CSVGGSGKYNEQFF. The CDR3 DNA sequence: TGCAGCGTTGGGGGGTCAGGGAAGTACAATGAGCAGTTCTTC.

V usage is TRBV25-1 and J usage is TRBJ2-1, with 11 positions matching TRBD2. Germline lookup yields CDR1 MGHDK and CDR2 SYGVNS. CDR3 length: 14 residues. V dropped 8 bases and J dropped 4; count of bases not matched to a gene: 4. The CDR3 loop reads CASRGTSGYNEQFF. In DNA form, the CDR3 reads TGTGCCAGCCGAGGGACTAGCGGTTACAATGAGCAGTTCTTC. Supplemented by reference TRBV25-1 and TRBJ2-1, the full variable domain reads EADIYQTPRYLVIGTGKKITLECSQTMGHDKMYWYQQDPGMELHLIHYSYGVNSTEKGDLSSESTVSRIRTEHFPLTLESARPSHTSQYLCASRGTSGYNEQFFGPGTRLTVL.

The chain joins TRBV11-1 to TRBJ2-1; possibly TRBD1 for D (5 bases). Trimming shortened V by 8 bases and J by 7 bases, and 9 bases separated the two germline ends. The germline V gene encodes CDR1 SGHAT and CDR2 FQDESV (reference sequence). This CDR3 spans 11 amino acids. CDR3 region: CASAWTNEQFF. The CDR3 region has the DNA TGTGCCAGCGCGTGGACAAATGAGCAGTTCTTC.

This clone was counted many times. The chain links TRBV19 to TRBJ2-6; a possible D gene is TRBD2 (5 bases). CDR1 LNHDA and CDR2 SQIVND come from the germline V gene (reference sequence). V was shortened by 8 bases and J by 0 bases, with 17 bases between the two germline ends. The CDR3 has 17 residues. The CDR3 bases are TGTGCCAGTGAGAGCCAGGTGGGGAGCTCTGGGGCCAACGTCCTGACTTTC. Its protein product is CASESQVGSSGANVLTF.

The chain couples TRBV28 to TRBJ2-7; D perhaps matches TRBD2 (6 bases). The V gene's germline CDR1 is MDHEN and CDR2 SYDVKM. There are 14 residues in the CDR3. The ends were cut back, 10 bases at V and 2 bases at J, with 18 bases in the middle. Written as DNA, the CDR3 is TGTGCCACGGGGGAGGTCCGGGTGCCCTACGAGCAGTACTTC. Its protein product is CATGEVRVPYEQYF.

This chain links TRBV7-2 with TRBJ1-5; the match to TRBD1 covers 12 bases. Germline CDR1 SGHTA, CDR2 FQGNSA. The CDR3 covers 17 residues. V shed 1 base, J shed 3 bases, and the junction held 4 bases outside the gene matches. This CDR3 is CASSLGSGQGANQPQHF. As DNA, the CDR3 is TGTGCCAGCAGCTTAGGTTCGGGACAGGGGGCCAATCAGCCCCAGCATTTT.

This chain joins TRBV5-1 and TRBJ1-2; D might be TRBD1 (5 bases). In germline, CDR1 is SGHRS, CDR2 YFSETQ. This CDR3 has 15 residues. V dropped 4 bases and J dropped 8 bases, with 21 bases sitting between them. The CDR3 here is CASSAREGQAVGYTF. CDR3 sequence (DNA): TGCGCCAGCAGCGCCAGGGAGGGCCAGGCAGTCGGCTACACCTTC.

This clone has a handful of counts. The gene calls are TRBV19 and TRBJ1-1; D uncertain. Between the trimmed V and J ends, which lost 1 base and 1 base, there was a span of 4 bases. This CDR3 spans 13 amino acids. The germline V gene has CDR1 LNHDA and CDR2 SQIVND (reference sequence). The CDR3 is CASSIVPNTEAFF. Written as DNA, the CDR3 is TGTGCCAGTAGTATAGTGCCGAACACTGAAGCTTTCTTT.

V is TRBV7-9 and J is TRBJ1-2; unclear D gene. This CDR3 spans 14 amino acids. Germline values: CDR1 SEHNR, CDR2 FQNEAQ (reference sequence). V lost 1 base, J lost 1 base, and 7 bases lay in between. The CDR3 region is CASSLDPHNYGYTF. The DNA for the CDR3 is TGTGCCAGCAGCTTAGATCCCCATAACTATGGCTACACCTTC.